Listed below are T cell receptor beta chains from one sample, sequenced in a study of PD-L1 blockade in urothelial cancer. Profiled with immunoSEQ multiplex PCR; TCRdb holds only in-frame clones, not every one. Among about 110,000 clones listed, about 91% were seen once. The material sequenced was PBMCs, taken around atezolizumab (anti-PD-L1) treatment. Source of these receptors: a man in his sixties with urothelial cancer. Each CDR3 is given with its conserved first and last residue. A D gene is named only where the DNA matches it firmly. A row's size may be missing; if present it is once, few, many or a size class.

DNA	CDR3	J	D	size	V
TGTGCCAGCAGCCTGGGAAGTGAGGGCTACGAGCAGTACTTC	CASSLGSEGYEQYF	TRBJ2-7	NA	NA	TRBV5-5
TGCGCCAGCAGCTCCGGGACAGCGCCGGTGTTTGAACTGTTTTTT	CASSSGTAPVFELFF	TRBJ1-4	TRBD1	NA	TRBV5-1
TGTGCCAGCAGTGAAGCGAGGGCGAGCGAGCAGTACTTC	CASSEARASEQYF	TRBJ2-7	NA	NA	TRBV6-1
TGTGCCAGCAGCCGGACAGGGGGCGCAGATACGCAGTATTTT	CASSRTGGADTQYF	TRBJ2-3	TRBD1	NA	TRBV5-4
TGCGCCAGCAGCCGGGGAGGATCAACTAATGAAAAACTGTTTTTT	CASSRGGSTNEKLFF	TRBJ1-4	NA	NA	TRBV4-1
TGTGCCACCAGCCCTAGGACAGGGGGTGAGTCCTACGAGCAGTACTTC	CATSPRTGGESYEQYF	TRBJ2-7	TRBD1	NA	TRBV15
TGCGCCAGCAGCGGCGGGACAGTGTACGGCTACACCTTC	CASSGGTVYGYTF	TRBJ1-2	TRBD1	NA	TRBV5-1
TGTGCCAGCAATTGGGGCCTGAACACTGAAGCTTTCTTT	CASNWGLNTEAFF	TRBJ1-1	NA	NA	TRBV7-2
TGTGCCAGCAGTGTGGGGCAGGGATTCGCCGGGGAGCTGTTTTTT	CASSVGQGFAGELFF	TRBJ2-2	NA	NA	TRBV6-1
TGTGCCAGCGAGGAGACAGGGGCCCCGGGGAATTCACCCCTCCACTTT	CASEETGAPGNSPLHF	TRBJ1-6	TRBD1	NA	TRBV5-6
TGTGCCTGGAGTTTAGCTTACAATGAGCAGTTCTTC	CAWSLAYNEQFF	TRBJ2-1	NA	NA	TRBV30
TGTGCCAGCAGCCCCCCTAACGGCGTGGAGGGCGAGCAGTACTTC	CASSPPNGVEGEQYF	TRBJ2-7	NA	NA	TRBV9
TGTGCCAGCAGCTGGGGCCTAGGCGACACCGGGGAGCTGTTTTTT	CASSWGLGDTGELFF	TRBJ2-2	NA	NA	TRBV7-9
TGCGCCAGCAGCGCCCGTAGTTTATCCTACAATGAGCAGTTCTTC	CASSARSLSYNEQFF	TRBJ2-1	NA	NA	TRBV5-1
TGTGCCAGCAGTGTCCGGGATACGCAGTATTTT	CASSVRDTQYF	TRBJ2-3	NA	NA	TRBV2
TGTGCCTGGATAGGAGAGAACGCAGACTATGGCTACACCTTC	CAWIGENADYGYTF	TRBJ1-2	NA	NA	TRBV30
TGTGCCAGCAGTTACTCAGGGGACAGGGGAGCCTACGAGCAGTACTTC	CASSYSGDRGAYEQYF	TRBJ2-7	TRBD1	NA	TRBV6-5
TGCGCCAGCAGCCAATTCTGGGACTACGCCTACGAGCAGTACTTC	CASSQFWDYAYEQYF	TRBJ2-7	TRBD2	NA	TRBV4-1
TGTGCCAGCAGCCTGATGGCGCTAGCGGGCGAGGGTGAGCAGTTCTTC	CASSLMALAGEGEQFF	TRBJ2-1	TRBD2	NA	TRBV11-3
TGTGCCAGCAGCTTGACTAGCGGGCCCTTCAATGAGCAGTTCTTC	CASSLTSGPFNEQFF	TRBJ2-1	TRBD2	NA	TRBV7-2
TGTGCCAGCAGCTTAGGACTAGCGTCAGATACGCAGTATTTT	CASSLGLASDTQYF	TRBJ2-3	TRBD2	NA	TRBV11-1
TGTGCCAGCAGCTTGCCGCGGACAGGAAGAATTAACTACGAGCAGTACTTC	CASSLPRTGRINYEQYF	TRBJ2-7	TRBD1	NA	TRBV5-4
TGTGCCATCAGCGGGACAGCAGGCAATTCACCCCTCCACTTT	CAISGTAGNSPLHF	TRBJ1-6	TRBD1	NA	TRBV10-3
TGTGCCAGCAGCCGCACAGGGGGATCCTCCTACGAGCAGTACTTC	CASSRTGGSSYEQYF	TRBJ2-7	TRBD1	once	TRBV11-2
TGTGCCAGTAGTGACTCCACGAACACTGAAGCTTTCTTT	CASSDSTNTEAFF	TRBJ1-1	NA	NA	TRBV19
TGTGCCAGCAGCTTATGGTCTATAGCGGGAGATACGCAGTATTTT	CASSLWSIAGDTQYF	TRBJ2-3	TRBD2	NA	TRBV7-2
TGTGCCAGCAGCTTAGCTCCAGGGGATGGCACAGATACGCAGTATTTT	CASSLAPGDGTDTQYF	TRBJ2-3	NA	NA	TRBV11-1
TGTGCCAGCAGTGACTCAGGGCCTGGCAATGAGCAGTTCTTC	CASSDSGPGNEQFF	TRBJ2-1	NA	NA	TRBV2
TGTGCCAGCAGTGATCTGACAGCTGGGGCCAACGTCCTGACTTTC	CASSDLTAGANVLTF	TRBJ2-6	NA	NA	TRBV2
TGTGCCAGCAGCCTCCCGGGGAGGGGCATCCTCTACGAGCAGTACTTC	CASSLPGRGILYEQYF	TRBJ2-7	TRBD2	NA	TRBV5-6
TGCGCCAGCAGCTTGGAGGGGAATTCACCCCTCCACTTT	CASSLEGNSPLHF	TRBJ1-6	NA	NA	TRBV5-1
TGTGCCAGCAGCCAAGAACCCCAGACTAGCGGGAGGGCCGTAATTTACAATGAGCAGTTCTTC	CASSQEPQTSGRAVIYNEQFF	TRBJ2-1	TRBD2	NA	TRBV4-2
TGCGCCAGCAGCCTTGACCGAAGGGGGACCCAGTACTTC	CASSLDRRGTQYF	TRBJ2-5	NA	NA	TRBV5-1
TGCGCCAGCAGTGAGACTAGCGGGAGCCCAGATACGCAGTATTTT	CASSETSGSPDTQYF	TRBJ2-3	TRBD2	NA	TRBV10-1
TGCGCCAGCAGCCACCCACTAGCGGGTGGGAATGAGCAGTTCTTC	CASSHPLAGGNEQFF	TRBJ2-1	TRBD2	NA	TRBV4-3
TGTGCCAGCAGTTTACCCGGGACAGGGCTCAACGAGCAGTACTTC	CASSLPGTGLNEQYF	TRBJ2-7	TRBD1	NA	TRBV5-4
TGTGCCAGCAGCTTAGGGGCGGGTGGCAGGGGGCACACTGAAGCTTTCTTT	CASSLGAGGRGHTEAFF	TRBJ1-1	TRBD1	NA	TRBV7-9
TGTGCCAGTAGTGTGGACAACTCTGGAAACACCATATATTTT	CASSVDNSGNTIYF	TRBJ1-3	NA	NA	TRBV19
TGTGCCAGCAGCGCGACCTACGAGCAGTACTTC	CASSATYEQYF	TRBJ2-7	NA	NA	TRBV7-2
TGTGCCAGCAGTATCGGGACTAGCGGGTCCACAGATACGCAGTATTTT	CASSIGTSGSTDTQYF	TRBJ2-3	TRBD2	NA	TRBV28
TGTGCCAGCAGCTTTGGACAGCGGGGGTCCTCTGAAGCTTTCTTT	CASSFGQRGSSEAFF	TRBJ1-1	NA	NA	TRBV7-8
TGTGCCAGCGGGCTTTACAATGAGCAGTTCTTC	CASGLYNEQFF	TRBJ2-1	NA	NA	TRBV6-6
TGTGCCAGCAGCCAAGGTCTAATTGCGGGGATTTCGGACATTCAGTACTTC	CASSQGLIAGISDIQYF	TRBJ2-4	NA	NA	TRBV14
TGTGCCAGCTTCCCGAACCGGGACTCCCACAATGAGCAGTTCTTC	CASFPNRDSHNEQFF	TRBJ2-1	NA	NA	TRBV18
TGTGCCAGTAGTCGAGCGGACGCAATTTCCTACGAGCAGTACTTC	CASSRADAISYEQYF	TRBJ2-7	NA	NA	TRBV19